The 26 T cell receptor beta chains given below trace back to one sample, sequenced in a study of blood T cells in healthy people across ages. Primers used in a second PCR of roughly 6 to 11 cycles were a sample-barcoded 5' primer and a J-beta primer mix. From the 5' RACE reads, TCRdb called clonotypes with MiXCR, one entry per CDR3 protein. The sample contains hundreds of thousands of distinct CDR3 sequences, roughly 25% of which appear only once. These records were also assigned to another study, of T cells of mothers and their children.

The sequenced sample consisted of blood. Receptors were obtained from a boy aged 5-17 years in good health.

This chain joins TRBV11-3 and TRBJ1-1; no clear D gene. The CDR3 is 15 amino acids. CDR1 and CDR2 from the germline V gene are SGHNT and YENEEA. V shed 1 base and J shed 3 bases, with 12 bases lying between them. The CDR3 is CASSLVLALDTEAFF. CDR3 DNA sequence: TGTGCCAGCAGCTTAGTTTTGGCCCTGGACACTGAAGCTTTCTTT.

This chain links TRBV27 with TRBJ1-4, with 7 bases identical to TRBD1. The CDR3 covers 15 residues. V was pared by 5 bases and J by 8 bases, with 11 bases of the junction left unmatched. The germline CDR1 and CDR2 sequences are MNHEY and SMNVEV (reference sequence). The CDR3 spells CASSPQGGISEKLFF. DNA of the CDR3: TGTGCCAGCAGTCCCCAGGGGGGGATCAGCGAAAAACTGTTTTTT.

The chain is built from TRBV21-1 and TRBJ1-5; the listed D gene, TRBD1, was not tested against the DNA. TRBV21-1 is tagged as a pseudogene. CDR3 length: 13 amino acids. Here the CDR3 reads CASSKWGYQPQHF. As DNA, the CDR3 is TGTGCCAGCAGCAAATGGGGGTATCAGCCCCAGCATTTT.

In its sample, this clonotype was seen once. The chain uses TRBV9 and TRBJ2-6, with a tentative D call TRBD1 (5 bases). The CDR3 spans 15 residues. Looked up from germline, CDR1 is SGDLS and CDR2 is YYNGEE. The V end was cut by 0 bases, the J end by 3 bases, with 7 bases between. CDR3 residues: CASSVEGLGANVLTF. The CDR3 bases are TGTGCCAGCAGCGTAGAGGGGCTTGGGGCCAACGTCCTGACTTTC.

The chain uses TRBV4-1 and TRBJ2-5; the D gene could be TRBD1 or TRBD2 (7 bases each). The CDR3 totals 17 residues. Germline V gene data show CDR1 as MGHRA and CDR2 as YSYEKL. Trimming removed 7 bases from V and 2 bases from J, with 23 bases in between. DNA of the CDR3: TGCGCCAGCAATTGGAGGGCGACAGGGAGGGGGCAAGAGACCCAGTACTTC. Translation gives CASNWRATGRGQETQYF.

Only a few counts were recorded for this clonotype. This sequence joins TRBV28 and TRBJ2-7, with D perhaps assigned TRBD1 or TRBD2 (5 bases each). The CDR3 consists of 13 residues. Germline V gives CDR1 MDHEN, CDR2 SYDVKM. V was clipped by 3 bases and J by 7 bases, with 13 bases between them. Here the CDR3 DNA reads TGTGCCAGCAGTTTGGTAGGGGAGCGGGAGCAGTACTTC. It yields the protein CASSLVGEREQYF.

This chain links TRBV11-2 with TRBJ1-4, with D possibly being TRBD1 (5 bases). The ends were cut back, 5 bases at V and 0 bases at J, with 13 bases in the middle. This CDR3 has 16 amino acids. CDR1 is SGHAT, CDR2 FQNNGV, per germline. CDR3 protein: CASSLGDRATNEKLFF. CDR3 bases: TGTGCCAGCAGCCTCGGGGACCGTGCAACTAATGAAAAACTGTTTTTT.

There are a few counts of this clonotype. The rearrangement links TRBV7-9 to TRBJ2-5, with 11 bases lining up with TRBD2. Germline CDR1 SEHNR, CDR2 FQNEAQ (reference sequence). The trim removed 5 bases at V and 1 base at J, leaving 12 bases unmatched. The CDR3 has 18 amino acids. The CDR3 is CASSPGTSGSGGQETQYF. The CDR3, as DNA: TGTGCCAGCAGCCCCGGGACTAGCGGATCTGGGGGCCAAGAGACCCAGTACTTC. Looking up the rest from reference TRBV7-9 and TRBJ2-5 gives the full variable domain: DTGVSQNPRHKITKRGQNVTFRCDPISEHNRLYWYRQTLGQGPEFLTYFQNEAQLEKSRLLSDRFSAERPKGSFSTLEIQRTEQGDSAMYLCASSPGTSGSGGQETQYFGPGTRLLVL.

As DNA, the CDR3 is TGCAGTGCTAGGCCGACTAGCGGGAGGGCCGTCCAAGAGACCCAGTACTTC. Protein sequence: CSARPTSGRAVQETQYF. This chain connects TRBV20-1 to TRBJ2-5; 14 bases align to TRBD2. CDR1 is DFQATT, CDR2 SNEGSKA, per germline (reference sequence). CDR3 size: 17 residues. J lost 1 base, V lost 3 bases, and 7 bases had no gene match.

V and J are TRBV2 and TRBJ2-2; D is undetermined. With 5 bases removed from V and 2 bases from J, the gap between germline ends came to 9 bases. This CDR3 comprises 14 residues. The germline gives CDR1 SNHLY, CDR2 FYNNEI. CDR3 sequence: CASSRTENTGELFF. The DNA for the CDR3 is TGTGCCAGCAGTCGCACTGAAAACACCGGGGAGCTGTTTTTT. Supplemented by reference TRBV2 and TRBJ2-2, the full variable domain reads EPEVTQTPSHQVTQMGQEVILRCVPISNHLYFYWYRQILGQKVEFLVSFYNNEISEKSEIFDDQFSVERPDGSNFTLKIRSTKLEDSAMYFCASSRTENTGELFFGEGSRLTVL.

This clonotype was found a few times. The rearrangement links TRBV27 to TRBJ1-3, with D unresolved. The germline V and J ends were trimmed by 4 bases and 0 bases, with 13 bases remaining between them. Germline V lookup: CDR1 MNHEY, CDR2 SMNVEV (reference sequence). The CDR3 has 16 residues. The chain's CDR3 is CASSSAGQISGNTIYF. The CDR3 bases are TGTGCCAGCAGTTCGGCCGGTCAAATCTCTGGAAACACCATATATTTT.

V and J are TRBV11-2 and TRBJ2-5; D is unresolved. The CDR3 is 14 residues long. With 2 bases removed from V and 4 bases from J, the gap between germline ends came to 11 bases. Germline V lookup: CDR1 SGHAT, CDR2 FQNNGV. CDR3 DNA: TGTGCCAGCAGCTTAAGCAGGCTCGGAGAGACCCAGTACTTC. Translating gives CASSLSRLGETQYF. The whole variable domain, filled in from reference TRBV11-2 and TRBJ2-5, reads EAGVAQSPRYKIIEKRQSVAFWCNPISGHATLYWYQQILGQGPKLLIQFQNNGVVDDSQLPKDRFSAERLKGVDSTLKIQPAKLEDSAVYLCASSLSRLGETQYFGPGTRLLVL.

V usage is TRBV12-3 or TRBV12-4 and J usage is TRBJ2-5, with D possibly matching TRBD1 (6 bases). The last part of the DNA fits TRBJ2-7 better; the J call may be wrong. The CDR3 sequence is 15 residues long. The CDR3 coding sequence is TGTGCCAGCAGTTCAGAGGGGGAAAGGTCCTACGAGCAGTACTTC. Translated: CASSSEGERSYEQYF.

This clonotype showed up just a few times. CDR3 in DNA: TGCGCCAGCAGCTTATTGACAGGGGGACCCTACACCGGGGAGCTGTTTTTT. It yields the protein CASSLLTGGPYTGELFF. V usage is TRBV5-1 and J usage is TRBJ2-2; 9 bases line up with TRBD1. The V and J ends lost 2 bases and 3 bases, in that order; junction bases with no gene match: 8. The CDR3 sequence is 17 residues long. Germline-derived CDR1 and CDR2 are SGHRS and YFSETQ.

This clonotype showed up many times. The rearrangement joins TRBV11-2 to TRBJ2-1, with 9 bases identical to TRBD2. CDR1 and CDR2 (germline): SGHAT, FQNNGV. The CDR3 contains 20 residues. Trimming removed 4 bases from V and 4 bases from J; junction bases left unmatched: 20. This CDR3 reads CASSSPVGSGSIGVYNEQFF. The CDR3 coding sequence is TGTGCCAGCAGCTCCCCGGTGGGTAGCGGGAGCATCGGGGTTTACAATGAGCAGTTCTTC.

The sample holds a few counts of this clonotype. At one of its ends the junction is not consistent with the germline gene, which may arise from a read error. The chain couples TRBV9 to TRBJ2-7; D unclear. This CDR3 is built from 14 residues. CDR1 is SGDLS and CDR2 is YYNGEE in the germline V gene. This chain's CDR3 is CTSSEAGLGYEQYF. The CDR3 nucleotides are TGTACCAGCAGCGAGGCCGGTCTAGGCTACGAGCAGTACTTC.

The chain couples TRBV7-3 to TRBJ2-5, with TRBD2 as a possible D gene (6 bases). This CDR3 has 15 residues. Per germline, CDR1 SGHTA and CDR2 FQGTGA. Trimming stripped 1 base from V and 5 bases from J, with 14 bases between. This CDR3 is CASSLRGRRGETQYF. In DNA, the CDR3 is TGTGCCAGCAGCTTAAGGGGTCGGAGGGGCGAGACCCAGTACTTC.

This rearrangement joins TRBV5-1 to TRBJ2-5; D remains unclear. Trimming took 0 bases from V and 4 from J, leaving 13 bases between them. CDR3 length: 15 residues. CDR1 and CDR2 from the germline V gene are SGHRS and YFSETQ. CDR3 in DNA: TGCGCCAGCAGCTTGGGAGTCCGGTTAGGAGAGACCCAGTACTTC. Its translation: CASSLGVRLGETQYF.

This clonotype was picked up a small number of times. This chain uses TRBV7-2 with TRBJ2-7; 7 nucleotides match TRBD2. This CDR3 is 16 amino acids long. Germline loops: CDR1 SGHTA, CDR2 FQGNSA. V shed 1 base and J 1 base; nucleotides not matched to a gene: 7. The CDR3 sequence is CASSLDIAGLSYEQYF. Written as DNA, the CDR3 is TGTGCCAGCAGCTTAGACATAGCGGGCCTTTCCTACGAGCAGTACTTC.

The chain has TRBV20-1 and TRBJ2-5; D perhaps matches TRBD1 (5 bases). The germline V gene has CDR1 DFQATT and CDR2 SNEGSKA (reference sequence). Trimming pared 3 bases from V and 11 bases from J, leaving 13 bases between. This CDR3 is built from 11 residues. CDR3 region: CSARYRTQQYF. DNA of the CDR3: TGCAGTGCTAGGTACAGGACGCAGCAGTACTTC.

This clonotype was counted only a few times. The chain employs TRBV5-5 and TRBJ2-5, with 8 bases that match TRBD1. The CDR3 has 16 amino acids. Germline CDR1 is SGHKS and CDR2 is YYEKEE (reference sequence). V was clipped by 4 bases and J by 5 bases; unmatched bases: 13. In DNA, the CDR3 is TGTGCCAGCAGCCGTTATCATCAGACAGGGGCCGAGACCCAGTACTTC. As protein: CASSRYHQTGAETQYF.

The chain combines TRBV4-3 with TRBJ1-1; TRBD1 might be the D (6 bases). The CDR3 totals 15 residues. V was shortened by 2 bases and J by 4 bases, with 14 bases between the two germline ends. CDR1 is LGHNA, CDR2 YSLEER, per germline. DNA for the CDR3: TGCGCCAGCAGCCAAAGTAGGGAAGGGGGCACTGAAGCTTTCTTT. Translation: CASSQSREGGTEAFF.

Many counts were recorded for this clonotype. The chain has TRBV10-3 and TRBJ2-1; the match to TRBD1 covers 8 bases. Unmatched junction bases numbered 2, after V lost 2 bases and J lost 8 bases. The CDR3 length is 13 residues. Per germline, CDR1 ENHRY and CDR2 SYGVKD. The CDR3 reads CAISEDRGHEQFF. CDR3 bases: TGTGCCATCAGTGAGGACAGGGGCCATGAGCAGTTCTTC.

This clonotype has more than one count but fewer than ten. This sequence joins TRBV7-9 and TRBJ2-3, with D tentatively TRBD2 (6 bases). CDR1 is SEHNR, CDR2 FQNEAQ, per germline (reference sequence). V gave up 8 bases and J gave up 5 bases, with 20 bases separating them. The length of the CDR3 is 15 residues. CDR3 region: CASSDWRGGRDTQYF. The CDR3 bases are TGTGCCAGCTCCGACTGGCGGGGTGGTAGAGATACGCAGTATTTT.

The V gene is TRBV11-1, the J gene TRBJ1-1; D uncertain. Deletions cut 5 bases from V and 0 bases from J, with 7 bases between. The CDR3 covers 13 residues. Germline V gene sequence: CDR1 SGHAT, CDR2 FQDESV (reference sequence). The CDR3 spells CASSVRLNTEAFF. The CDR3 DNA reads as TGTGCCAGCAGCGTACGGTTGAACACTGAAGCTTTCTTT.

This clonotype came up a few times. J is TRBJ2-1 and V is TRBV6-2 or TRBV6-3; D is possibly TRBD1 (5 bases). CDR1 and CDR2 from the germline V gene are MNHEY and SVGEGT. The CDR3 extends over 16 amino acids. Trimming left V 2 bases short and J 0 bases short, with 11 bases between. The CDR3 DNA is TGTGCCAGCAGTTACCTGGACATTCTCTCCTACAATGAGCAGTTCTTC. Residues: CASSYLDILSYNEQFF.